A single T cell receptor (beta chain) is shown here with its context. The data are from a study of blood T cell repertoires in COVID-19. Across the whole study: Whether acute or convalescent, the COVID-19 samples came from the United States, Italy and Spain.

The authors' processing: Researchers report that nucleated cell counts were estimated from reference gene primer amplification. Assay: immunoSEQ multiplex PCR; the TCRdb copy retains only in-frame clones and omits some. Clonal size and the V and J genes are those of that table, whereas D and trimming came from the DNA. The table includes about 300,000 clones, less than 85% detected once. Participant age was about 18 to 89 years, and participants resided in approximately 24 US areas. Two consecutive negative NP/OP PCR tests, clearance, or resolved symptoms defined Cohort 3 recovery. The CDR3 is 15 amino acids. Trimming pared 2 bases from V and 2 bases from J, leaving 12 bases between. Per the germline V gene, CDR1 is MNHEY and CDR2 is SMNVEV (reference sequence).

The clonotype was recovered from a woman aged 45 to 65 who had recovered from COVID-19. Specimen: PBMCs or T cells enriched from blood (not recorded which). This chain links TRBV27 with TRBJ1-1; possible D gene TRBD1, 6 bases. CDR3: CASSLRPGANTEAFF. In DNA, the CDR3 is TGTGCCAGCAGTTTAAGGCCAGGGGCTAACACTGAAGCTTTCTTT.